This T cell receptor (beta chain) was identified during a study of T cells in women clearing cervical HPV infection. With respect to this clone: The sequence runs out 3 residues before the end of the CDR3; the remainder is reconstructed from the germline J gene.

Assay used: immunoSEQ multiplex PCR; TCRdb lists only in-frame clones, some missing. The specimen's table records under 40,000 clones. The V end lost 1 base, the J end lost 0 bases, and 3 bases lay between the germline ends. This CDR3 has 13 amino acids. CDR1 and CDR2 from the germline V gene are MNHEY and SVGEGT. The V gene is TRBV6-2 or TRBV6-3, the J gene TRBJ1-1; unclear D gene. The sequenced material came from blood buffy coat. The sequence was collected from a woman between 18 and 75 years old with a cervical HPV16 infection that either progressed to CIN3+ or cleared (not recorded which). CDR3 DNA (partial): TGTGCCAGCAGTTACTTTATGAACACTGAA. This codes for CASSYFMNTE. The whole CDR3 reads CASSYFMNTEAFF.